The 20 T cell receptor beta chains below were found in one sample sequenced in a study of cytomegalovirus exposure and HLA in healthy donors. It was with 60 Vbeta and 13 Jbeta primers that the PCR ran. The table came from immunoSEQ multiplex PCR; TCRdb's copy has only in-frame clones and leaves some out. The sample has 76,000 or so clones, roughly 78% seen once. The sample consisted of PBMCs. The source of these receptors is a man aged 25-45 years in good health and CMV-seronegative.

This chain uses TRBV28 with TRBJ1-2; no clear D. The length of the CDR3 is 12 residues. V lost 8 bases, J lost 7 bases, and 14 bases lay in between. The germline V gene encodes CDR1 MDHEN and CDR2 SYDVKM. The CDR3 DNA is TGTGCCAGCGGCAACTCTGGAGGTGGCTACACCTTC. Residues: CASGNSGGGYTF.

This clone was observed once. The rearrangement joins TRBV4-3 to TRBJ2-3; 8 bases map to TRBD2. The junction had 10 bases not matched to a gene; V was cut back by 0 bases and J by 2 bases. Germline CDR1 and CDR2: LGHNA and YSLEER. This CDR3 is built from 18 residues. As DNA, the CDR3 is TGCGCCAGCAGCCAAGATCGGCACGCGGGGGGACTCACAGATACGCAGTATTTT. It specifies CASSQDRHAGGLTDTQYF.

The chain joins TRBV6-5 to TRBJ1-1, with 9 bases fitting TRBD1. Germline-derived CDR1 and CDR2 are MNHEY and SVGAGI. The CDR3 is made up of 14 amino acids. V lost 6 bases, J lost 5 bases, and 7 bases stayed unmatched. The CDR3 region has the DNA TGTGCCAGCAGGCGACAGGGGGGAATAACTGAAGCTTTCTTT. Its protein is CASRRQGGITEAFF.

The chain couples TRBV29-1 to TRBJ2-7; TRBD1 matches 7 bases. In germline, CDR1 is SQVTM, CDR2 ANQGSEA. The J segment lost 7 bases and the V segment lost 7 bases, leaving 13 bases of the junction unmatched. The CDR3 totals 13 residues. The CDR3 here is CSAYLGQPREQYF. The CDR3 DNA reads TGCAGCGCCTACTTGGGACAGCCACGAGAGCAGTACTTC.

DNA for the CDR3: TGTGCCAGCAGACGCGGGGGGGCTGGAAATGAGCAGTTCTTC. This codes for CASRRGGAGNEQFF. V usage is TRBV14 and J usage is TRBJ2-1; 9 bases match TRBD2. In germline, CDR1 is SGHDN, CDR2 FVKESK. The CDR3 totals 14 residues. The trim removed 6 bases at V and 7 bases at J, leaving 7 bases unmatched. Looking up the rest from reference TRBV14 and TRBJ2-1 gives the full variable domain: EAGVTQFPSHSVIEKGQTVTLRCDPISGHDNLYWYRRVMGKEIKFLLHFVKESKQDESGMPNNRFLAERTGGTYSTLKVQPAELEDSGVYFCASRRGGAGNEQFFGPGTRLTVL.

The table lists this clone with a few counts. CDR3 amino acids: CASSHLGLAVYNEQFF. Written as DNA, the CDR3 is TGCGCCAGCAGCCACTTAGGACTAGCGGTATACAATGAGCAGTTCTTC. The chain combines TRBV4-1 with TRBJ2-1; 10 nucleotides line up with TRBD2. This CDR3 contains 16 residues. CDR1 and CDR2 (germline): MGHRA, YSYEKL. Trimming cost V 3 bases and J 4 bases; bases outside gene matches: 6.

This chain links TRBV30 with TRBJ1-2, with unresolved D. Deletions cut 0 bases from V and 7 bases from J, with 12 bases between. This CDR3 has 13 residues. Germline V gene sequence: CDR1 GTSNPN, CDR2 SVGIG (reference sequence). As DNA, the CDR3 is TGTGCCTGGAGTGTACTTGTTCGAGGTGGCTACACCTTC. This translates into CAWSVLVRGGYTF.

This chain uses TRBV10-2 with TRBJ2-1, with 13 bases lining up with TRBD2. The CDR3 runs 15 residues. Trimming took 7 bases from V and 9 from J; bases not matched to a gene: 9. Germline CDR1 reads WSHSY; CDR2 reads SAAADI. The CDR3 coding sequence is TGCGCCAGCACTACCGGGACTAGCGGGAAGGCTGAGCAGTTCTTC. The encoded protein is CASTTGTSGKAEQFF.

This clone occurred a few times. V gene TRBV5-6 combines with J gene TRBJ1-2; 7 positions match TRBD1. V dropped 8 bases and J dropped 5; count of bases not matched to a gene: 6. The CDR3 has 12 residues. Looked up from germline, CDR1 is SGHDT and CDR2 is YYEEEE. CDR3 in DNA: TGTGCCAGTAGGGACAGTCGTTATGGCTACACCTTC. Encoded protein: CASRDSRYGYTF.

The rearrangement links TRBV30 to TRBJ1-1; D remains unclear. V dropped 0 bases and J dropped 8 bases, with 10 bases sitting between them. The germline V gene has CDR1 GTSNPN and CDR2 SVGIG (reference sequence). This CDR3 has 12 residues. The CDR3 region is CAWSVRGGEAFF. The CDR3, as DNA: TGTGCCTGGAGTGTACGAGGCGGAGAAGCTTTCTTT.

The chain joins TRBV28 to TRBJ2-6; perhaps TRBD2 as D (5 bases). Trimming left V 5 bases short and J 0 bases short, with 8 bases between. The CDR3 runs 15 residues. Germline V lookup: CDR1 MDHEN, CDR2 SYDVKM. Here the CDR3 DNA reads TGTGCCAGCAGTAGCGGAAGCTCTGGGGCCAACGTCCTGACTTTC. Translating gives CASSSGSSGANVLTF. The full variable domain, rest sourced from reference TRBV28 and TRBJ2-6, is DVKVTQSSRYLVKRTGEKVFLECVQDMDHENMFWYRQDPGLGLRLIYFSYDVKMKEKGDIPEGYSVSREKKERFSLILESASTNQTSMYLCASSSGSSGANVLTFGAGSRLTVL.

This sequence joins TRBV28 and TRBJ1-2, with TRBD1 matching 8 bases. Looked up from germline, CDR1 is MDHEN and CDR2 is SYDVKM. This CDR3 spans 14 amino acids. V shed 8 bases and J 7 bases; nucleotides not matched to a gene: 12. For the CDR3, the DNA is TGTGCCAGCGGTACTGGACAGGGTAATAGTGGCTACACCTTC. It is translated as CASGTGQGNSGYTF.

The J gene is TRBJ2-7, the V gene TRBV29-1; D may be TRBD2 (6 bases). The CDR3 is 11 amino acids. Germline CDR1 is SQVTM and CDR2 is ANQGSEA. The V and J ends lost 4 bases and 5 bases respectively, with 9 bases between them. The CDR3 protein is CSVVRGNEQYF. CDR3 in DNA: TGCAGCGTTGTACGGGGGAACGAGCAGTACTTC.

The genes are TRBV28 and TRBJ2-5; possible D gene TRBD2, 5 bases. Germline assignment: CDR1 MDHEN and CDR2 SYDVKM. V dropped 2 bases and J dropped 5 bases, with 6 bases sitting between them. This CDR3 contains 12 residues. In nucleotides, the CDR3 is TGTGCCAGCAGTTTAACTAGGGAGACCCAGTACTTC. Translated: CASSLTRETQYF. The entire variable domain, with the rest obtained from reference TRBV28 and TRBJ2-5, is as follows: DVKVTQSSRYLVKRTGEKVFLECVQDMDHENMFWYRQDPGLGLRLIYFSYDVKMKEKGDIPEGYSVSREKKERFSLILESASTNQTSMYLCASSLTRETQYFGPGTRLLVL.

The rearrangement uses TRBV5-1 and TRBJ2-5; maybe TRBD2 (6 bases). Trimming shortened V by 4 bases and J by 4 bases, and 14 bases separated the two germline ends. CDR3 length: 14 amino acids. The germline V gene encodes CDR1 SGHRS and CDR2 YFSETQ. The CDR3 nucleotides read TGCGCCAGCAGCCCGGGGGTTTTTACAGAGACCCAGTACTTC. Encoded protein: CASSPGVFTETQYF. The full variable domain, with the rest looked up from reference TRBV5-1 and TRBJ2-5, is KAGVTQTPRYLIKTRGQQVTLSCSPISGHRSVSWYQQTPGQGLQFLFEYFSETQRNKGNFPGRFSGRQFSNSRSEMNVSTLELGDSALYLCASSPGVFTETQYFGPGTRLLVL.

This clone was picked up a small number of times. J is TRBJ2-1 and V is TRBV19; 7 nucleotides line up with TRBD2. V gave up 5 bases and J gave up 7 bases; unmatched junction bases: 11. CDR1 is LNHDA and CDR2 is SQIVND in the germline V gene (reference sequence). This CDR3 has 15 residues. The CDR3 loop reads CASSPQGRVVNEQFF. DNA for the CDR3: TGTGCCAGTAGTCCTCAAGGGAGGGTGGTAAATGAGCAGTTCTTC.

The V call is TRBV5-6, the J call TRBJ1-1; D remains unclear. V shed 6 bases and J shed 8 bases, with 20 bases lying between them. This CDR3 comprises 14 residues. Germline-derived CDR1 and CDR2 are SGHDT and YYEEEE. The DNA of the CDR3 is TGTGCCAGCACAGTTGTTGGACGGGGAGACGAAGCTTTCTTT. Translation: CASTVVGRGDEAFF.

This chain connects TRBV5-1 to TRBJ2-3; 11 bases align to TRBD2. The CDR3 loop spans 17 amino acids. V lost 2 bases and J lost 4; bases outside the gene matches: 9. Per the germline V gene, CDR1 is SGHRS and CDR2 is YFSETQ. CDR3 region: CASSFSGGAPFADTQYF. CDR3 sequence (DNA): TGCGCCAGCAGCTTTAGCGGGGGGGCCCCGTTTGCAGATACGCAGTATTTT.

The table lists this clone with a few counts. The rearrangement uses TRBV30 and TRBJ1-3; D is undetermined. V lost 1 base, J lost 2 bases, and 12 bases lay in between. The CDR3 is 15 amino acids. Germline V CDR1 and CDR2: GTSNPN, SVGIG (reference sequence). CDR3 nucleotides: TGTGCCTGGAGTGGATGGGAGTTTGCTGGAAACACCATATATTTT. It translates to CAWSGWEFAGNTIYF.

The chain uses TRBV18 and TRBJ2-3, with a weak D call TRBD2 (6 bases). V lost 0 bases, J lost 1 base, and 8 bases lay in between. The CDR3 has 15 residues. Germline-derived CDR1 and CDR2 are KGHSH and LQKENI. CDR3 in amino acids: CASSPPLAGTDTQYF. In nucleotides, the CDR3 is TGTGCCAGCTCACCACCGTTAGCGGGCACAGATACGCAGTATTTT.